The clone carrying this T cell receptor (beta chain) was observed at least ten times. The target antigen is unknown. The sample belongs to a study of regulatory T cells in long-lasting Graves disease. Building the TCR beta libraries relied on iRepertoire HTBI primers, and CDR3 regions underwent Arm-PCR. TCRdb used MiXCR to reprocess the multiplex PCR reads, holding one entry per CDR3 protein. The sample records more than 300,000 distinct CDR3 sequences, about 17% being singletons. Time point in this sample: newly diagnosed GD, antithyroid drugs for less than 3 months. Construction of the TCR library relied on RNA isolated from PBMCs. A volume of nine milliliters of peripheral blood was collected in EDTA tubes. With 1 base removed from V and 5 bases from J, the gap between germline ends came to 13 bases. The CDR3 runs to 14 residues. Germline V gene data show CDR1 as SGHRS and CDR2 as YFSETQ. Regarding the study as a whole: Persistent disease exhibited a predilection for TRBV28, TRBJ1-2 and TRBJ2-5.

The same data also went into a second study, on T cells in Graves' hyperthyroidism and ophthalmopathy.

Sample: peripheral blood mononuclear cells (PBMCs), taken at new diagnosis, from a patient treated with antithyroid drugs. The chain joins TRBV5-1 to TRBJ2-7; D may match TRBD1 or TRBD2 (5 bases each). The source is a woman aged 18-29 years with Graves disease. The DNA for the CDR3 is TGCGCCAGCAGCTTGTCGGGGCCGGGCGACGAGCAGTACTTC. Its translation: CASSLSGPGDEQYF.